The rows below give T cell receptor beta chains drawn from one sample of a study of blood T cell repertoires in COVID-19. The table came from immunoSEQ multiplex PCR; TCRdb's copy has only in-frame clones and leaves some out. Altogether over 80,000 clones are present, roughly nine tenths being singletons, with the ten largest covering about 1.8%. Sequencing was carried out using peripheral blood. These receptors all come from a human donor with active COVID-19. The donor label of this sample is uncertain. CDR3s include the opening cysteine and the closing phenylalanine or tryptophan. The D gene is left open where the match is weak. A row's size may be missing; if present it is once, few, many or a size class.

V	D	length	J	size	DNA	CDR3
TRBV2	.	13	TRBJ2-1	.	TGTGCCAGCAGTGAGGTAGTAGGGGGTGGGCAGTTCTTC	CASSEVVGGGQFF
TRBV5-6	.	12	TRBJ1-5	.	TGTGCCAGCAGCATAAGGGGCGAACCCCAGCATTTT	CASSIRGEPQHF
TRBV9	.	17	TRBJ1-2	.	TGTGCCAGCAGCGTAGCGGCCCTTTTAACTAATAACTATGGCTACACCTTC	CASSVAALLTNNYGYTF
TRBV27	.	13	TRBJ2-7	.	TGTGCCACCAAGACAGGACCCTTGGGGGAGCAGTACTTC	CATKTGPLGEQYF
TRBV27	TRBD2	17	TRBJ2-2	.	TGTGCCAGCAGTTATCAGGGCGGGGGATCGAACACCGGGGAGCTGTTTTTT	CASSYQGGGSNTGELFF
TRBV1	.	16	TRBJ2-7	.	TGCACCAGCAGCCAAGAGGGGGACATTTTATCCTACGAGCAGTACTTC	CTSSQEGDILSYEQYF
TRBV6-5	TRBD1	14	TRBJ1-1	.	TGTGCCAGCAGTTACTCTCAGGGGGTCGCTGAAGCTTTCTTT	CASSYSQGVAEAFF
TRBV5-6	.	15	TRBJ2-3	.	TGTGCCAGCAGCTTGGATAGCGGTAGCACAGATACGCAGTATTTT	CASSLDSGSTDTQYF
TRBV19	TRBD1	17	TRBJ1-6	.	TGTGCCAGTAAGGCGGCCGGCGGGACAGCTTTTGATTCACCCCTCCACTTT	CASKAAGGTAFDSPLHF
TRBV5-4	.	13	TRBJ1-6	few	TGTGCCAGCAGCTTCATCGAGAATTCACCCCTCCACTTT	CASSFIENSPLHF
TRBV7-2	TRBD2	14	TRBJ2-5	.	TGTGCCAGCAGGACCGCGGGGGGTGAAGAGACCCAGTACTTC	CASRTAGGEETQYF
TRBV21-1	.	13	TRBJ1-5	.	TGTGCCAGCAGCAAAGCGAGGAATCAGCCCCAGCATTTT	CASSKARNQPQHF
TRBV5-1	TRBD1	15	TRBJ1-4	once	TGCGCCAGCAGCCAGACAGGGGGCAGAAATGAAAAACTGTTTTTT	CASSQTGGRNEKLFF
TRBV7-3	.	12	TRBJ2-3	.	TGTGCCAGCGGGGAGTCAGAGAGGACGCAGTATTTT	CASGESERTQYF
TRBV7-6	TRBD1	14	TRBJ2-7	.	TGTGCCAGCAGTCTCCGGGACAGGGGAAACGAGCAGTACTTC	CASSLRDRGNEQYF
TRBV5-4	.	14	TRBJ1-1	once	TGTGCCAGCAGCCGGGGGGGTACGAACACTGAAGCTTTCTTT	CASSRGGTNTEAFF
TRBV28	.	15	TRBJ1-3	.	TGTGCCAGCAGTAACAGGGACCTCTCTGGAAACACCATATATTTT	CASSNRDLSGNTIYF
TRBV19	TRBD2	14	TRBJ2-2	many	TGTGCCAGCCGGGGGGGCCCGAACACCGGGGAGCTGTTTTTT	CASRGGPNTGELFF
TRBV11-2	.	17	TRBJ2-1	.	TGTGCCAGCAGCTTCGGGTTCGGTAGCGCCGGACCCAATGAGCAGTTCTTC	CASSFGFGSAGPNEQFF
TRBV3-1/TRBV3-2	.	13	TRBJ2-5	.	TGTGCCAGCAGTGACGAGCGGGAAGAGACCCAGTACTTC	CASSDEREETQYF
TRBV18	.	14	TRBJ2-1	once	TGTGCCAGCTCACCAACGGGGGAGGTAAATGAGCAGTTCTTC	CASSPTGEVNEQFF
TRBV11-2	TRBD2	15	TRBJ2-7	.	TGTGCCAGCAGCTTGAGGCGGGGGAACTACTACGAGCAGTACTTC	CASSLRRGNYYEQYF
TRBV24-1	TRBD1	16	TRBJ2-5	.	TGTGCCACCAGTGACTCGACAGGGGAGTACCAAGAGACCCAGTACTTC	CATSDSTGEYQETQYF
TRBV28	TRBD1	14	TRBJ1-4	.	TGTGCCAGTTCTCCGGGACAGTTTAATGAAAAACTGTTTTTT	CASSPGQFNEKLFF
TRBV2	TRBD1	14	TRBJ1-1	.	TGTGCCAGCAGGGTGACAGGGATTAACACTGAAGCTTTCTTT	CASRVTGINTEAFF
TRBV2	.	14	TRBJ1-2	.	TGTGCCAGCAGTGAGAGGGGGGGTGACTATGGCTACACCTTC	CASSERGGDYGYTF
TRBV5-1	TRBD1	14	TRBJ1-2	few	TGCGCCAGCAGCGCCGGGACAGGGGACTATGGCTACACCTTC	CASSAGTGDYGYTF
TRBV12-5	.	12	TRBJ2-7	.	TGTGCTAGTGTTCTTGGCGGGCACGAGCAGTACTTC	CASVLGGHEQYF
TRBV13	TRBD1	15	TRBJ2-1	.	TGTGCCAGCAGCTGGAGAGGACAGGCCTACAATGAGCAGTTCTTC	CASSWRGQAYNEQFF
TRBV28	TRBD1	14	TRBJ2-7	once	TGTGCCAGCACCATACAGGGGAGCGAATACGAGCAGTACTTC	CASTIQGSEYEQYF
TRBV7-9	.	16	TRBJ2-6	.	TGTGCCAGCAGCTTAGTTCAGGCCTCTGGGGCCAACGTCCTGACTTTC	CASSLVQASGANVLTF
TRBV7-6	.	17	TRBJ1-3	.	TGTGCCAGCATCCTATGGGGGGGCCCTTTCTCTGGAAACACCATATATTTT	CASILWGGPFSGNTIYF
TRBV6-5	TRBD1	16	TRBJ1-4	.	TGTGCCAGCAGTTACCTCACAGGGGGCTATGGAGAAAAACTGTTTTTT	CASSYLTGGYGEKLFF
TRBV7-2	TRBD2	17	TRBJ2-5	.	TGTGCCAGCAGCTTAGATGGTCTAGCGGGGGGCGCCGAGACCCAGTACTTC	CASSLDGLAGGAETQYF
TRBV18	.	14	TRBJ2-1	once	TGTGCCAGCTCACCACCGACTAGGGCCAATGAGCAGTTCTTC	CASSPPTRANEQFF
TRBV7-6	TRBD2	15	TRBJ2-3	.	TGTGCCAGCAGCTTAACTAGCGGACCCACAGATACGCAGTATTTT	CASSLTSGPTDTQYF
TRBV18	.	13	TRBJ1-1	.	TGTGCCAGCTCACCGGGCAGGGGCACTGAAGCTTTCTTT	CASSPGRGTEAFF
TRBV5-1	.	13	TRBJ1-1	.	TGCGCCAGCAGCGGGGCGTGGAACACTGAAGCTTTCTTT	CASSGAWNTEAFF
TRBV13	.	15	TRBJ2-1	.	TGTGCCAGCAGCTTTGAGGCGGGACCCTACAATGAGCAGTTCTTC	CASSFEAGPYNEQFF
TRBV7-9	TRBD1	14	TRBJ1-2	once	TGTGCCAGCAGCATTCAGGGGGCATCCTATGGCTACACCTTC	CASSIQGASYGYTF
TRBV6-6	TRBD1	15	TRBJ1-1	.	TGTGCCAGCAGCCCCACGAAGGGACAGGGCACTGAAGCTTTCTTT	CASSPTKGQGTEAFF
TRBV4-2	.	17	TRBJ1-2	.	TGTGCCAGCAGCCAAGTGGCCAGTGGTTGGCAGTCCTATGGCTACACCTTC	CASSQVASGWQSYGYTF
TRBV6-5	.	14	TRBJ1-1	.	TGTGCCAGCAGCCTAGACTTATCCGGCACTGAAGCTTTCTTT	CASSLDLSGTEAFF
TRBV4-1	.	15	TRBJ2-7	.	TGCGCCAGCAGCCAAGTGCCCGACATAGTCCACGAGCAGTACTTC	CASSQVPDIVHEQYF
TRBV27	TRBD2	16	TRBJ2-1	.	TGTGCCAGCAGTTTTCGGCGACTAGCGTTTTGGAGCGAGCAGTTCTTC	CASSFRRLAFWSEQFF
TRBV5-4	TRBD2	17	TRBJ2-7	.	TGTGCCAGCAGCTTGACACTAGCGGGGGGGGATCCCTACGAGCAGTACTTC	CASSLTLAGGDPYEQYF
TRBV6-4	.	16	TRBJ1-2	once	TGTGCCAGCAGTGAAGAAGACACCCAGAATATCTATGGCTACACCTTC	CASSEEDTQNIYGYTF
TRBV18	.	16	TRBJ1-2	.	TGTGCCAGCTCTCCGGCGGCCCTACCCTATAACTATGGCTACACCTTC	CASSPAALPYNYGYTF
TRBV6-2/TRBV6-3	TRBD1	18	TRBJ2-7	.	TGTGCCAGCAGTATCCCGGGACAGGGGGAGGCTTGGTTCTACGAGCAGTACTTC	CASSIPGQGEAWFYEQYF
TRBV20-1	.	11	TRBJ1-2	.	TGCAGTGCTAGAGATGAGGGTGGCTACACCTTC	CSARDEGGYTF
TRBV24-1	.	14	TRBJ2-3	.	TGTGCCACCAGTGATCCAAGGGGGACAGATACGCAGTATTTT	CATSDPRGTDTQYF
TRBV27	TRBD1	13	TRBJ1-1	.	TGTGTAACTTCAGGGGGACAAGGCCGTGAAGCTTTCTTT	CVTSGGQGREAFF
TRBV3-1/TRBV3-2	TRBD2	13	TRBJ2-1	.	TGTGCCAGCAGGGAAGCGGGATACAATGAGCAGTTCTTC	CASREAGYNEQFF
TRBV6-4	.	13	TRBJ2-2	.	TGTGCCAGCAGTGGGGGGGACACCGGGGAGCTGTTTTTT	CASSGGDTGELFF